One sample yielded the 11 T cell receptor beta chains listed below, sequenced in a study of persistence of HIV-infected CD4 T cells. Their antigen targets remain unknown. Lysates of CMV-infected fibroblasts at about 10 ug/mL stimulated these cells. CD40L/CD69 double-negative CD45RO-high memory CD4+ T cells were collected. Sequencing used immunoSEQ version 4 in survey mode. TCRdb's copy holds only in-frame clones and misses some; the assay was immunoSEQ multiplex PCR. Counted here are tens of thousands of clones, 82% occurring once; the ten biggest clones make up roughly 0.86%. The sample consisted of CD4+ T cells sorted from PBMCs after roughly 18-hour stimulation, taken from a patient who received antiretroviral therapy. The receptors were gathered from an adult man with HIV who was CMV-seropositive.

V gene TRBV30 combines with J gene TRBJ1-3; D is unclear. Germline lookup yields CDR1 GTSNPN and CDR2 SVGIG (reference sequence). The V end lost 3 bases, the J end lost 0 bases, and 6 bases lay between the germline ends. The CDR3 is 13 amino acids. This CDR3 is CAWSPSSGNTIYF. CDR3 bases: TGTGCCTGGAGCCCCAGCTCTGGAAACACCATATATTTT.

The CDR3 reads CASSLQGLGGGYTF. The CDR3 coding sequence is TGTGCCAGCAGTCTCCAGGGTCTCGGGGGAGGCTACACCTTC. The rearrangement joins TRBV6-2 or TRBV6-3 to TRBJ1-2; D might be TRBD1 (5 bases). This CDR3 spans 14 amino acids. The V gene lost 5 bases and the J gene lost 8 bases, with 18 bases spanning the gap. Germline V lookup: CDR1 MNHEY, CDR2 SVGEGT.

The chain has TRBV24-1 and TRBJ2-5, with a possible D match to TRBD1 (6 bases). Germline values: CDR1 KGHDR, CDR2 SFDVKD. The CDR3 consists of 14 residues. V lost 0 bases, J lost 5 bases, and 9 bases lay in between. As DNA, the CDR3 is TGTGCCACCAGTGATTTGGGGGGCGGGGAGACCCAGTACTTC. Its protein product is CATSDLGGGETQYF.

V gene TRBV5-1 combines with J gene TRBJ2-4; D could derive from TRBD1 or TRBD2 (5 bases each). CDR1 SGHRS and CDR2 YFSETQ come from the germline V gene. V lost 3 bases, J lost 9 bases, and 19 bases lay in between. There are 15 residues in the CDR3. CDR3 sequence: CASSSSARDRSIQYF. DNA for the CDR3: TGCGCCAGCAGCTCATCGGCGAGGGACCGAAGCATTCAGTACTTC.

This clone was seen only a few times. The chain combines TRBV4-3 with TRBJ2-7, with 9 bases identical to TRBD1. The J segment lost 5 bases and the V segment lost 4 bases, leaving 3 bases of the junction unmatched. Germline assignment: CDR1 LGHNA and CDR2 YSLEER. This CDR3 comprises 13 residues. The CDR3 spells CASSRDRGDEQYF. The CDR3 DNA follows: TGCGCCAGCAGCCGCGACAGGGGGGACGAGCAGTACTTC.

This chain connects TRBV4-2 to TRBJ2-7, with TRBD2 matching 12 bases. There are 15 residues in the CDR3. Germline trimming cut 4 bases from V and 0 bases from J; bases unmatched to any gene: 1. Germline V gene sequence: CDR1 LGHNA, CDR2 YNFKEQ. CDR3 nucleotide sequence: TGTGCCAGCAGCCGGACTAGCGGGGCCTCCTACGAGCAGTACTTC. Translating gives CASSRTSGASYEQYF.

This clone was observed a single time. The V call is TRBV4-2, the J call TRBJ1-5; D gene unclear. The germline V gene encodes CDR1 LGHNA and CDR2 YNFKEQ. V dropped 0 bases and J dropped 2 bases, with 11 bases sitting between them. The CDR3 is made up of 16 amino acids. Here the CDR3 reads CASSQEVTSRNQPQHF. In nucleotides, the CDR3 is TGTGCCAGCAGCCAAGAGGTCACGAGCCGCAATCAGCCCCAGCATTTT.

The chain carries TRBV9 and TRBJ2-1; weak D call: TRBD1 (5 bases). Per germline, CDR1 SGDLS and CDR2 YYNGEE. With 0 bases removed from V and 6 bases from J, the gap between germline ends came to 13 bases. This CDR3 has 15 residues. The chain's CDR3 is CASSVVLGPSNEQFF. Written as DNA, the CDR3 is TGTGCCAGCAGCGTAGTACTGGGGCCCTCCAATGAGCAGTTCTTC.

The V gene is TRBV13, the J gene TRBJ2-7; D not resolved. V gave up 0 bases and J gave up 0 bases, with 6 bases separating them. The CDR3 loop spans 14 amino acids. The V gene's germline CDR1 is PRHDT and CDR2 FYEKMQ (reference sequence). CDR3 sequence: CASSLGLSSYEQYF. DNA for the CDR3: TGTGCCAGCAGCTTAGGGTTAAGCTCCTACGAGCAGTACTTC.

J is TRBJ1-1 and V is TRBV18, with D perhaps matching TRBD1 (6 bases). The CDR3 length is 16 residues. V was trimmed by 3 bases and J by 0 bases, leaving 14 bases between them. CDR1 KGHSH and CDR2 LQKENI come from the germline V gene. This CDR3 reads CASSPNQGPVNTEAFF. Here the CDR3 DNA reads TGTGCCAGCTCACCGAATCAGGGGCCAGTGAACACTGAAGCTTTCTTT.

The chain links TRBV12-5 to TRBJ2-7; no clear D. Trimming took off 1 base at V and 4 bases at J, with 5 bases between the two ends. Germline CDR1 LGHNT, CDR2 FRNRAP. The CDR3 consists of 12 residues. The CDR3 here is CASGLAFYEQYF. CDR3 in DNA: TGTGCTAGTGGTTTGGCCTTTTACGAGCAGTACTTC.